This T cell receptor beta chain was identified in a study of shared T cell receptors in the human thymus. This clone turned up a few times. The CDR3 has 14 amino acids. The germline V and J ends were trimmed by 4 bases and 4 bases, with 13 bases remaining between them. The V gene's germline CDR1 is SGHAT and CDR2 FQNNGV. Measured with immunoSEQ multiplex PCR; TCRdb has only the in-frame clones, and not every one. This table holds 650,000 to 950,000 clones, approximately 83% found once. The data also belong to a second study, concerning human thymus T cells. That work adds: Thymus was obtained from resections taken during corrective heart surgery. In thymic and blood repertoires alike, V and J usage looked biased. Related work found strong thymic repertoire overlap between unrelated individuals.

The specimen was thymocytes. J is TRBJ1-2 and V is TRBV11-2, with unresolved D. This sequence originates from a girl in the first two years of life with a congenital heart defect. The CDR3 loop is CASSSMPGLYGYTF. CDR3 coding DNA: TGTGCCAGCAGCTCCATGCCAGGACTCTATGGCTACACCTTC.